The 21 T cell receptor beta chains listed next were all sequenced from one sample in a study of blood T cell repertoires in COVID-19. Repertoires were generated with immunoSEQ multiplex PCR, while TCRdb's copy carries only in-frame clones and drops some. The sample contains 290,000 or so clones, 85% to 90% of which appear only once. The sample consisted of PBMCs or T cells enriched from blood (not recorded which). These receptors were taken from a woman younger than 35 with acute COVID-19.

This clone was seen ten or more times. J is TRBJ2-7 and V is TRBV29-1; TRBD1 agrees at 7 bases. V was pared by 4 bases and J by 2 bases, with 5 bases of the junction left unmatched. This CDR3 contains 13 residues. Germline-derived CDR1 and CDR2 are SQVTM and ANQGSEA. CDR3 coding DNA: TGCAGCGTTGGAGGGGGCGAAACCTACGAGCAGTACTTC. This sequence encodes CSVGGGETYEQYF.

The chain joins TRBV2 to TRBJ1-2; no clear D. This CDR3 is 13 amino acids long. V lost 7 bases, J lost 7 bases, and 16 bases lay in between. Per the germline V gene, CDR1 is SNHLY and CDR2 is FYNNEI. The CDR3, as DNA: TGTGCCAGCACCCCTGTCGAGGGTGGTGGCTACACCTTC. Its translation is CASTPVEGGGYTF.

The chain carries TRBV30 and TRBJ2-5; D not resolved. The CDR3 spans 12 residues. Germline V gene data show CDR1 as GTSNPN and CDR2 as SVGIG (reference sequence). V shed 3 bases and J shed 5 bases, with 10 bases lying between them. The CDR3 spells CAWSAWSETQYF. The CDR3 DNA is TGTGCCTGGAGCGCGTGGAGTGAGACCCAGTACTTC.

At least ten counts were recorded for this clone. CDR3 DNA sequence: TGTGCCAGCAGGGCTGACAATCAGCCCCAGCATTTT. Translating it yields CASRADNQPQHF. This chain connects TRBV5-8 to TRBJ1-5, with D uncertain. There are 12 residues in the CDR3. V was trimmed by 5 bases and J by 3 bases, leaving 6 bases between them. From germline, CDR1 is SGHTS and CDR2 YDEGEE.

The genes are TRBV6-1 and TRBJ1-5; the D is unclear. Germline CDR1 reads MNHNS; CDR2 reads SASEGT. The V and J ends lost 2 bases and 0 bases respectively, with 14 bases between them. CDR3 length: 17 residues. In DNA form, the CDR3 reads TGTGCCAGCAGTGAAAGATTAGAGACAACTAGCAATCAGCCCCAGCATTTT. Its translation: CASSERLETTSNQPQHF.

This clone was recorded a few times. The rearrangement uses TRBV21-1 and TRBJ2-1; no DNA check was done on the table's D call, TRBD1. TRBV21-1 is a known pseudogene. The CDR3 length is 14 residues. The CDR3 nucleotides are TGTGCCAGCAGCAGAGACAGGGCCTACAATGAGCAGTTCTTC. Translation gives CASSRDRAYNEQFF.

This clone was counted a single time. The chain couples TRBV27 to TRBJ2-7; TRBD2 might be the D (5 bases). The germline V gene encodes CDR1 MNHEY and CDR2 SMNVEV (reference sequence). The CDR3 covers 15 residues. The V and J ends lost 4 bases and 4 bases respectively, with 17 bases between them. DNA of the CDR3: TGTGCCAGCAGTTCACCCGGACTGCCCCCTTACGAGCAGTACTTC. Protein: CASSSPGLPPYEQYF.

The chain employs TRBV27 and TRBJ1-5, with TRBD1 as a possible D gene (5 bases). Trimming left V 2 bases short and J 7 bases short, with 12 bases between. The CDR3 runs to 14 residues. Per germline, CDR1 MNHEY and CDR2 SMNVEV (reference sequence). The CDR3 nucleotides read TGTGCCAGCAGTTTAGTCGGGGGGGGACAGCCCCAGCATTTT. Protein product: CASSLVGGGQPQHF.

This chain joins TRBV10-2 and TRBJ2-5; the D is unclear. Germline CDR1 WSHSY, CDR2 SAAADI. The ends were cut back, 3 bases at V and 3 bases at J, with 17 bases in the middle. The CDR3 runs to 16 residues. The CDR3 bases are TGCGCCAGCAGTGATCGACTCGTCAGTGATAAAGAGACCCAGTACTTC. This sequence encodes CASSDRLVSDKETQYF.

This chain uses TRBV11-3 with TRBJ2-7; TRBD2 matches 7 bases. The CDR3 length is 14 residues. The J segment lost 2 bases and the V segment lost 5 bases, leaving 6 bases of the junction unmatched. Germline assignment: CDR1 SGHNT and CDR2 YENEEA. CDR3 nucleotides: TGTGCCAGCAGCGCCGGGCTAGCGGCCTACGAGCAGTACTTC. The encoded protein is CASSAGLAAYEQYF.

The genes are TRBV19 and TRBJ1-5; 11 bases line up with TRBD1. V shed 5 bases and J 4 bases; nucleotides not matched to a gene: 7. Germline-derived CDR1 and CDR2 are LNHDA and SQIVND (reference sequence). This CDR3 has 16 residues. CDR3 protein: CASSVLGTGGNQPQHF. The DNA for the CDR3 is TGTGCCAGTAGTGTCCTCGGGACAGGGGGAAATCAGCCCCAGCATTTT.

This clone has only one observation. The chain links TRBV19 to TRBJ2-7; D possibly corresponds to TRBD2 (6 bases). V was cut by 3 bases and J by 4 bases, with 13 bases left in between. This CDR3 spans 14 amino acids. Germline lookup yields CDR1 LNHDA and CDR2 SQIVND (reference sequence). CDR3 coding DNA: TGTGCCAGTAGTATCTCCAGCGGGCGATACGAGCAGTACTTC. The encoded protein is CASSISSGRYEQYF.

The chain links TRBV3-1 (or the pseudogene TRBV3-2) to TRBJ2-5; 10 bases agree with TRBD1. This CDR3 spans 18 amino acids. V lost 4 bases, J lost 7 bases, and 18 bases stayed unmatched. Germline assignment: CDR1 LGHDT and CDR2 YNNKEL (reference sequence). CDR3 region: CASSLRALGQGPLMTQYF. DNA for the CDR3: TGTGCCAGCAGCCTTCGAGCCCTGGGACAGGGGCCCCTCATGACCCAGTACTTC.

The chain is built from TRBV29-1 and TRBJ1-2; no clear D gene. The V gene's germline CDR1 is SQVTM and CDR2 ANQGSEA. The V end was cut by 3 bases, the J end by 2 bases, with 4 bases between. The CDR3 sequence is 11 residues long. This CDR3 reads CSVDRNYGYTF. For the CDR3, the DNA is TGCAGCGTTGACAGAAACTATGGCTACACCTTC.

The chain employs TRBV5-4 and TRBJ2-1; 8 positions match TRBD2. The V gene end was trimmed by 4 bases and the J gene end by 2 bases; junction bases not matched to a gene: 20. This CDR3 contains 20 residues. Per the germline V gene, CDR1 is SGHNT and CDR2 is YYREEE (reference sequence). Written as DNA, the CDR3 is TGTGCCAGCAGCCCGATGGGAGGCATAGTAGCGGGAATGACCTACAATGAGCAGTTCTTC. The encoded protein is CASSPMGGIVAGMTYNEQFF. Variable domain in full (rest from reference TRBV5-4 and TRBJ2-1): ETGVTQSPTHLIKTRGQQVTLRCSSQSGHNTVSWYQQALGQGPQFIFQYYREEENGRGNFPPRFSGLQFPNYSSELNVNALELDDSALYLCASSPMGGIVAGMTYNEQFFGPGTRLTVL.

V is TRBV6-4 and J is TRBJ1-6, with 10 bases matching TRBD1. CDR1 and CDR2 (germline): MRHNA, SNTAGT. The CDR3 is made up of 14 amino acids. Trimming removed 5 bases from V and 8 bases from J; junction bases left unmatched: 3. CDR3 nucleotides: TGTGCCAGCAGTTTCGGGACAGGGGATTCACCCCTCCACTTT. Translating gives CASSFGTGDSPLHF.

The chain links TRBV28 to TRBJ1-1; D unresolved. The CDR3 is made up of 12 amino acids. V was shortened by 3 bases and J by 5 bases, with 7 bases between the two germline ends. Germline V gives CDR1 MDHEN, CDR2 SYDVKM. The CDR3 coding sequence is TGTGCCAGCAGTTTTCGGGAAACTGAAGCTTTCTTT. This gives the protein CASSFRETEAFF.

This clone was picked up one time. The CDR3 is CASSSSGANEQYF. DNA of the CDR3: TGTGCCAGCAGCTCATCGGGAGCCAACGAGCAGTACTTC. The genes are TRBV12-3 or TRBV12-4 and TRBJ2-7; tentative D call: TRBD2 (6 bases). V was trimmed by 6 bases and J by 5 bases, leaving 14 bases between them. This CDR3 has 13 amino acids.

This clone was found a few times. V is TRBV30 and J is TRBJ1-5; 7 bases are a match to TRBD1. V was pared by 0 bases and J by 6 bases, with 5 bases of the junction left unmatched. The CDR3 extends over 14 amino acids. Germline assignment: CDR1 GTSNPN and CDR2 SVGIG (reference sequence). As DNA, the CDR3 is TGTGCCTGGAGTGTGGGGCAGGGGGGTCAGCCCCAGCATTTT. Its protein product is CAWSVGQGGQPQHF.

The chain is built from TRBV30 and TRBJ1-5; 10 bases match TRBD1. This CDR3 is 12 amino acids long. V trimming: 6 bases; J trimming: 7 bases; junction bases outside the gene matches: 3. Germline-derived CDR1 and CDR2 are GTSNPN and SVGIG (reference sequence). DNA of the CDR3: TGTGCCTGTGGACAGGGGGGACAGCCCCAGCATTTT. This sequence encodes CACGQGGQPQHF.

The chain combines TRBV9 with TRBJ2-5; 10 bases are a match to TRBD2. The CDR3 spans 15 residues. CDR1 and CDR2 (germline): SGDLS, YYNGEE. The ends lost 4 bases at V and 5 bases at J; junction bases unmatched: 8. The CDR3 sequence is CASSSLSGRRETQYF. CDR3 coding DNA: TGTGCCAGCAGCTCCCTTAGCGGGAGGAGGGAGACCCAGTACTTC.